What follows are 4 T cell receptor beta chains derived from one specimen sequenced in a study of response to subunit inactivated influenza vaccine. TCRdb analysed the RT-PCR reads with MiXCR anew, one entry per CDR3 protein. The profile covers 500,000 to 600,000 distinct CDR3 sequences, with around 15% appearing a single time and approximately 10% taken by the ten largest. The source material was PBMCs from blood, sampled about 11 days after vaccination. Every receptor here comes from a man aged 50-60 years who received an inactivated influenza vaccine.

This sequence joins TRBV10-3 and TRBJ2-3; 10 bases fit TRBD2. The CDR3 runs 16 residues. Germline V gene lookup returns CDR1 ENHRY and CDR2 SYGVKD. The CDR3 region is CFFPSGRRDRTDTQYF. The CDR3 DNA reads as TGTTTTTTTCCTAGCGGGAGACGGGATCGCACAGATACGCAGTATTTT.

The V and J genes are TRBV7-2 and TRBJ1-2; tentative D call: TRBD1 (5 bases). V lost 5 bases, J lost 8 bases, and 12 bases lay in between. Germline V CDR1 and CDR2: SGHTA, FQGNSA. The length of the CDR3 is 12 residues. CDR3 sequence (DNA): TGTGCCAGCAGCCATACAGGTGAAGGCTACACCTTC. This codes for CASSHTGEGYTF.

This clonotype has just a few counts. The chain employs TRBV29-1 and TRBJ2-1; 8 bases map to TRBD2. Losses at the gene ends were 7 bases for V and 3 bases for J; bases not matched to a gene: 14. Germline CDR1 is SQVTM and CDR2 is ANQGSEA. This CDR3 region has 16 residues. The CDR3 region is CSGIGAGGEHYNEQFF. The CDR3 DNA reads TGCAGCGGAATTGGTGCGGGGGGTGAACACTACAATGAGCAGTTCTTC.

The table lists this clonotype with a few counts. This CDR3 reads CASSLSPGGGGGNQPQHF. In DNA form, the CDR3 reads TGTGCCAGCAGCTTATCTCCAGGGGGCGGGGGAGGCAATCAGCCCCAGCATTTT. The chain couples TRBV11-1 to TRBJ1-5, with 8 nucleotides matching TRBD1. Germline V gene data show CDR1 as SGHAT and CDR2 as FQDESV (reference sequence). This CDR3 is 18 amino acids long. Trimming removed 2 bases from V and 2 bases from J; junction bases left unmatched: 11. Variable domain in full (rest from reference TRBV11-1 and TRBJ1-5): EAEVAQSPRYKITEKSQAVAFWCDPISGHATLYWYRQILGQGPELLVQFQDESVVDDSQLPKDRFSAERLKGVDSTLKIQPAELGDSAMYLCASSLSPGGGGGNQPQHFGDGTRLSIL.